The 12 T cell receptor beta chains presented below share a single source sample, sequenced in a study of T cell changes during pregnancy in multiple sclerosis. The protocol was immunoSEQ multiplex PCR, while the TCRdb copy is restricted to in-frame clones and leaves out a portion. The repertoire has roughly 70,000 clones, more than 85% of them found once; the top ten carry 2% to 2.5%. The sequencing used peripheral blood, collected in the first trimester of pregnancy. These TCRs come from a female donor with multiple sclerosis, enrolled in a pregnancy study.

CDR3 region: CASSVGDRDNSPLHF. In DNA, the CDR3 is TGTGCCAGCAGCGTAGGGGACAGGGATAATTCACCCCTCCACTTT. The genes are TRBV9 and TRBJ1-6; 9 bases agree with TRBD1. V shed 0 bases and J 5 bases; nucleotides not matched to a gene: 0. Germline V gene data show CDR1 as SGDLS and CDR2 as YYNGEE. The CDR3 is 15 amino acids.

The chain couples TRBV9 to TRBJ2-1, with 13 bases aligning to TRBD2. Germline assignment: CDR1 SGDLS and CDR2 YYNGEE. V shed 3 bases and J 2 bases; nucleotides not matched to a gene: 2. The CDR3 has 16 residues. CDR3 bases: TGTGCCAGCAGCGCGACTAGCGGGGGGCCCTACAATGAGCAGTTCTTC. This sequence encodes CASSATSGGPYNEQFF.

J is TRBJ2-5 and V is TRBV16, with a possible D match to TRBD2 (5 bases). The CDR3 has 14 amino acids. V was cut by 0 bases and J by 1 base, with 6 bases left in between. The V gene's germline CDR1 is KGHSY and CDR2 FQNENV. The CDR3 spells CASSQSGSQETQYF. The DNA of the CDR3 is TGTGCCAGCAGCCAATCGGGGAGCCAAGAGACCCAGTACTTC.

This chain uses TRBV9 with TRBJ2-5; 7 bases agree with TRBD2. This CDR3 has 12 residues. V gave up 7 bases and J gave up 2 bases; unmatched junction bases: 2. Germline lookup yields CDR1 SGDLS and CDR2 YYNGEE. The chain's CDR3 is CASGGVQETQYF. The CDR3 DNA sequence: TGTGCCAGCGGGGGGGTACAAGAGACCCAGTACTTC.

This clone occurred once. V gene TRBV2 combines with J gene TRBJ1-1; 7 nucleotides agree with TRBD1. Per the germline V gene, CDR1 is SNHLY and CDR2 is FYNNEI. V was pared by 6 bases and J by 0 bases, with 7 bases of the junction left unmatched. The CDR3 has 15 residues. CDR3 sequence: CASRTGIPMNTEAFF. DNA for the CDR3: TGTGCCAGCAGGACAGGGATACCAATGAACACTGAAGCTTTCTTT.

J is TRBJ2-2 and V is TRBV6-6; TRBD1 aligns across 7 bases. This CDR3 spans 16 amino acids. Germline-derived CDR1 and CDR2 are MNHNY and SVGAGI (reference sequence). Trimming took 5 bases from V and 2 from J; bases not matched to a gene: 8. The CDR3 sequence: CASSRTGTANTGELFF. CDR3 nucleotides: TGTGCCAGCAGTCGTACCGGGACAGCTAACACCGGGGAGCTGTTTTTT.

The chain has TRBV19 and TRBJ1-1, with 7 bases that match TRBD1. Unmatched junction bases numbered 19, after V lost 6 bases and J lost 3 bases. This CDR3 spans 18 amino acids. The germline V gene encodes CDR1 LNHDA and CDR2 SQIVND (reference sequence). The CDR3 loop reads CASSLHRTGMLADTEAFF. Here the CDR3 DNA reads TGTGCCAGTAGCCTCCATCGGACAGGCATGTTGGCGGACACTGAAGCTTTCTTT.

The chain employs TRBV27 and TRBJ1-2; TRBD1 aligns across 10 bases. V shed 0 bases and J 5 bases; nucleotides not matched to a gene: 6. CDR3 length equals 16 residues. Germline values: CDR1 MNHEY, CDR2 SMNVEV (reference sequence). The CDR3 bases are TGTGCCAGCAGTTTATCCGGACAGGGGGGCCTTTATGGCTACACCTTC. Translation: CASSLSGQGGLYGYTF.

The J gene is TRBJ1-4, the V gene TRBV30; unclear D gene. The germline CDR1 and CDR2 sequences are GTSNPN and SVGIG (reference sequence). Trimming stripped 0 bases from V and 8 bases from J, with 13 bases between. The CDR3 is 14 amino acids. CDR3 loop: CAWSVMEVGEKLFF. In nucleotides, the CDR3 is TGTGCCTGGAGTGTCATGGAGGTTGGGGAAAAACTGTTTTTT.

This sequence joins TRBV28 and TRBJ2-1; TRBD2 matches 8 bases. V dropped 1 base and J dropped 2; count of bases not matched to a gene: 4. The CDR3 contains 16 residues. The germline V gene encodes CDR1 MDHEN and CDR2 SYDVKM. The CDR3 here is CASSLSAGVTYNEQFF. In nucleotides, the CDR3 is TGTGCCAGCAGTTTATCAGCGGGAGTAACCTACAATGAGCAGTTCTTC.

This sequence joins TRBV2 and TRBJ2-5; no firm D call. The CDR3 has 12 amino acids. Trimming took off 0 bases at V and 5 bases at J, with 4 bases between the two ends. CDR1 and CDR2 from the germline V gene are SNHLY and FYNNEI. CDR3 DNA sequence: TGTGCCAGCAGTGAAGCCCCGGAGACCCAGTACTTC. Translated, it gives CASSEAPETQYF.

Only one count was recorded for this clone. J is TRBJ2-5 and V is TRBV2, with 7 bases lining up with TRBD2. The trim removed 2 bases at V and 4 bases at J, leaving 4 bases unmatched. Germline V gene data show CDR1 as SNHLY and CDR2 as FYNNEI. There are 14 residues in the CDR3. The CDR3: CASSERSGVETQYF. The DNA for the CDR3 is TGTGCCAGCAGTGAAAGAAGCGGGGTAGAGACCCAGTACTTC.